Given below is one T cell receptor beta chain in context. This entry is derived from a study of T cell responses to AZD1222 COVID-19 vaccine. Trimming took 0 bases from V and 0 from J, leaving 8 bases between them. Germline CDR1 LGHNA, CDR2 YNFKEQ. The CDR3 loop spans 16 amino acids. Sequencing was performed with immunoSEQ multiplex PCR; in TCRdb, only in-frame clones are kept and a portion is missing. The top ten clones hold 2.5% to 4% of a sample with roughly 140,000 clones, more than 85% of them seen once. The sequenced sample was peripheral blood, obtained 28 days after the second AZD1222 dose. This clonotype originated in an adult who received the AZD1222 COVID-19 vaccine. This chain connects TRBV4-2 to TRBJ2-2, with no clear D. The CDR3 region is CASSQDWAANTGELFF. The CDR3 nucleotides read TGTGCCAGCAGCCAAGATTGGGCGGCGAACACCGGGGAGCTGTTTTTT.